The 21 T cell receptor beta chains given below trace back to one sample, sequenced in a study of cytomegalovirus exposure and HLA in healthy donors. With 60 Vbeta and 13 Jbeta primers, the PCR was carried out. Measured with immunoSEQ multiplex PCR; TCRdb has only the in-frame clones, and not every one. Of about 140,000 clones detected, approximately 80% appear once; the ten largest clones hold approximately 9.7%. Sequenced input: PBMCs. All receptors come from a woman aged 60 to 75 in good health and CMV-seropositive.

This chain links TRBV27 with TRBJ2-5; 13 bases fit TRBD2. The CDR3 length is 15 residues. Germline CDR1 MNHEY, CDR2 SMNVEV (reference sequence). Trimming removed 5 bases from V and 5 bases from J; junction bases left unmatched: 5. CDR3 sequence reads: CASSGLAGVPETQYF. The CDR3, as DNA: TGTGCCAGCAGTGGACTAGCGGGAGTTCCTGAGACCCAGTACTTC.

This clone was seen just once. The chain has TRBV6-5 and TRBJ2-1; 8 bases align to TRBD1. The V gene end was trimmed by 5 bases and the J gene end by 6 bases; junction bases not matched to a gene: 9. The germline CDR1 and CDR2 sequences are MNHEY and SVGAGI. The CDR3 loop spans 15 amino acids. The CDR3, as DNA: TGTGCCAGCAGTACCCCGGGACAGGCCCTCAATGAGCAGTTCTTC. Translating it yields CASSTPGQALNEQFF.

The chain employs TRBV13 and TRBJ2-1; 12 bases match TRBD2. The V gene end was trimmed by 6 bases and the J gene end by 14 bases; junction bases not matched to a gene: 8. The germline gives CDR1 PRHDT, CDR2 FYEKMQ (reference sequence). The CDR3 has 13 residues. The CDR3 loop is CASSHSSGRGEFF. CDR3 bases: TGTGCCAGCAGTCACTCTAGCGGGAGGGGGGAGTTCTTC. The whole variable domain, filled in from reference TRBV13 and TRBJ2-1, reads AAGVIQSPRHLIKEKRETATLKCYPIPRHDTVYWYQQGPGQDPQFLISFYEKMQSDKGSIPDRFSAQQFSDYHSELNMSSLELGDSALYFCASSHSSGRGEFFGPGTRLTVL.

This chain uses TRBV11-2 with TRBJ2-4, with a tentative D call TRBD1 (6 bases). V lost 3 bases and J 2 bases, leaving 17 bases between the germline ends. In germline, CDR1 is SGHAT, CDR2 FQNNGV. The CDR3 length is 17 residues. The CDR3 bases are TGTGCCAGCAGCTTTACCCCAGGGGCAGGGCCCAAAAACATTCAGTACTTC. Protein sequence: CASSFTPGAGPKNIQYF.

This chain connects TRBV7-2 to TRBJ2-3; D unresolved. Germline values: CDR1 SGHTA, CDR2 FQGNSA. The CDR3 has 13 residues. V lost 1 base, J lost 2 bases, and 4 bases lay in between. CDR3 loop: CASSLGLTDTQYF. The CDR3 coding sequence is TGTGCCAGCAGCTTAGGGCTCACAGATACGCAGTATTTT.

This chain uses TRBV7-9 with TRBJ2-3; 11 bases fit TRBD2. The CDR3 spans 16 residues. With V trimmed by 5 bases and J by 1 base, 5 bases remained unmatched. Germline assignment: CDR1 SEHNR and CDR2 FQNEAQ (reference sequence). The chain's CDR3 is CASSPGTSGGTDTQYF. The CDR3 nucleotides are TGTGCCAGCAGCCCCGGGACTAGCGGAGGCACAGATACGCAGTATTTT.

The chain couples TRBV19 to TRBJ2-1, with 12 bases lining up with TRBD2. CDR1 is LNHDA and CDR2 is SQIVND in the germline V gene (reference sequence). The CDR3 is 14 residues long. The trim removed 5 bases at V and 4 bases at J, leaving 0 bases unmatched. The CDR3 region is CASSGTSGYNEQFF. The CDR3 DNA reads as TGTGCCAGTAGTGGGACTAGCGGGTACAATGAGCAGTTCTTC.

This clone was detected once. The V call is TRBV7-9, the J call TRBJ1-5; D is unresolved. This CDR3 region has 17 residues. The V gene lost 4 bases and the J gene lost 1 base, with 17 bases spanning the gap. Germline assignment: CDR1 SEHNR and CDR2 FQNEAQ (reference sequence). CDR3 sequence reads: CASSSVRAGRSNQPQHF. In DNA form, the CDR3 reads TGTGCCAGCAGCTCGGTTCGAGCCGGGAGGAGCAATCAGCCCCAGCATTTT. The full variable domain, completed using reference TRBV7-9 and TRBJ1-5, is DTGVSQNPRHKITKRGQNVTFRCDPISEHNRLYWYRQTLGQGPEFLTYFQNEAQLEKSRLLSDRFSAERPKGSFSTLEIQRTEQGDSAMYLCASSSVRAGRSNQPQHFGDGTRLSIL.

The chain links TRBV6-6 to TRBJ2-7; D unclear. The CDR3 contains 11 residues. V was clipped by 4 bases and J by 3 bases, with 4 bases between them. Germline values: CDR1 MNHNY, CDR2 SVGAGI (reference sequence). The CDR3 loop reads CASSSFYEQYF. The CDR3, as DNA: TGTGCCAGCAGTTCTTTCTACGAGCAGTACTTC.

The rearrangement uses TRBV4-1 and TRBJ1-2; 7 positions agree with TRBD1. CDR3 length: 16 residues. Germline CDR1 MGHRA, CDR2 YSYEKL. The V gene end was trimmed by 3 bases and the J gene end by 8 bases; junction bases not matched to a gene: 15. This CDR3 is CASSHDQAGGSGGYTF. The CDR3 DNA sequence: TGCGCCAGCAGCCATGATCAGGCAGGGGGAAGTGGAGGCTACACCTTC.

V is TRBV30 and J is TRBJ2-7, with 9 bases lining up with TRBD2. V lost 7 bases, J lost 2 bases, and 6 bases stayed unmatched. Germline assignment: CDR1 GTSNPN and CDR2 SVGIG (reference sequence). The CDR3 has 13 residues. The CDR3 DNA sequence: TGTGCCTCGACCTTAGCGGGGGCCTACGAGCAGTACTTC. Its translation is CASTLAGAYEQYF.

The rearrangement links TRBV5-4 to TRBJ1-4; D is uncertain. V was trimmed by 4 bases and J by 6 bases, leaving 16 bases between them. This CDR3 is built from 15 residues. The germline gives CDR1 SGHNT, CDR2 YYREEE (reference sequence). The CDR3 loop is CASSQPGRGDEKLFF. CDR3 in DNA: TGTGCCAGCAGCCAGCCGGGAAGAGGAGATGAAAAACTGTTTTTT.

This sequence joins TRBV30 and TRBJ2-3; 10 bases fit TRBD1. With 8 bases clipped from V and 0 bases from J, the junction kept 5 bases outside the gene matches. The germline gives CDR1 GTSNPN, CDR2 SVGIG (reference sequence). The CDR3 runs 14 residues. For the CDR3, the DNA is TGTGCCGGGGGACAGGGGCGAAGCACAGATACGCAGTATTTT. Encoded protein: CAGGQGRSTDTQYF.

The chain combines TRBV19 with TRBJ1-5; possible D gene TRBD1, 6 bases. Deletions cut 3 bases from V and 7 bases from J, with 22 bases between. The germline CDR1 and CDR2 sequences are LNHDA and SQIVND (reference sequence). The CDR3 is 17 residues long. The CDR3 nucleotides are TGTGCCAGTAGTATTTACGGTTACGCACAGGGACAACAGCCCCAGCATTTT. It yields the protein CASSIYGYAQGQQPQHF.

The rearrangement joins TRBV29-1 to TRBJ1-1; a possible D gene is TRBD1 (6 bases). With 3 bases removed from V and 0 bases from J, the gap between germline ends came to 20 bases. CDR3 length: 17 amino acids. CDR1 and CDR2 (germline): SQVTM, ANQGSEA. CDR3 amino acids: CSVDSPNMDRLNTEAFF. The CDR3, as DNA: TGCAGCGTTGACTCCCCCAATATGGACAGATTGAACACTGAAGCTTTCTTT.

This chain joins TRBV9 and TRBJ1-3, with D tentatively TRBD1 (6 bases). The CDR3 totals 16 residues. Trimming took off 0 bases at V and 5 bases at J, with 15 bases between the two ends. CDR1 and CDR2 from the germline V gene are SGDLS and YYNGEE. The CDR3, as DNA: TGTGCCAGCAGCGTAGATGGGACAAAAGGGAGAAACACCATATATTTT. Protein: CASSVDGTKGRNTIYF.

The chain combines TRBV9 with TRBJ2-5; 7 bases are a match to TRBD2. The DNA end lines up better with TRBJ2-7; the J call may be wrong. This CDR3 is 16 amino acids long. Germline loops: CDR1 SGDLS, CDR2 YYNGEE. The CDR3 spells CASSVDPASGAYEQYF. The CDR3 DNA follows: TGTGCCAGCAGCGTAGACCCCGCTAGCGGTGCCTACGAGCAGTACTTC.

V and J are TRBV7-9 and TRBJ1-1, with D perhaps matching TRBD1 (5 bases). The V and J ends lost 3 bases and 1 base respectively, with 15 bases between them. The CDR3 extends over 16 amino acids. Germline CDR1 is SEHNR and CDR2 is FQNEAQ (reference sequence). The CDR3 region is CASSFGLREGNTEAFF. The CDR3 coding sequence is TGTGCCAGCAGCTTCGGCCTCAGGGAGGGGAACACTGAAGCTTTCTTT.

Written as DNA, the CDR3 is TGTGCCAGCACCCCCCGAGTGCGGGTGGCGGGTGAGCAGTTCTTC. Encoded protein: CASTPRVRVAGEQFF. J is TRBJ2-1 and V is TRBV7-2; maybe TRBD2 (5 bases). The ends were cut back, 7 bases at V and 9 bases at J, with 22 bases in the middle. Germline V gene data show CDR1 as SGHTA and CDR2 as FQGNSA. The CDR3 spans 15 residues. Looking up the rest from reference TRBV7-2 and TRBJ2-1 gives the full variable domain: GAGVSQSPSNKVTEKGKDVELRCDPISGHTALYWYRQSLGQGLEFLIYFQGNSAPDKSGLPSDRFSAERTGGSVSTLTIQRTQQEDSAVYLCASTPRVRVAGEQFFGPGTRLTVL.

The chain couples TRBV6-5 to TRBJ2-1; 7 positions match TRBD1. Germline CDR1 reads MNHEY; CDR2 reads SVGAGI. The CDR3 extends over 16 amino acids. Trimming removed 4 bases from V and 5 bases from J; junction bases left unmatched: 11. CDR3 in DNA: TGTGCCAGCAGTTCAATCCAGGGGGAAACACACAATGAGCAGTTCTTC. Protein sequence: CASSSIQGETHNEQFF.

This chain connects TRBV6-6 to TRBJ1-2, with unresolved D. V was pared by 2 bases and J by 3 bases, with 10 bases between. The germline V gene encodes CDR1 MNHNY and CDR2 SVGAGI (reference sequence). The CDR3 sequence is 14 residues long. CDR3 nucleotides: TGTGCCAGCAGTTACCCTACAGAATACTATGGCTACACCTTC. Translated: CASSYPTEYYGYTF.